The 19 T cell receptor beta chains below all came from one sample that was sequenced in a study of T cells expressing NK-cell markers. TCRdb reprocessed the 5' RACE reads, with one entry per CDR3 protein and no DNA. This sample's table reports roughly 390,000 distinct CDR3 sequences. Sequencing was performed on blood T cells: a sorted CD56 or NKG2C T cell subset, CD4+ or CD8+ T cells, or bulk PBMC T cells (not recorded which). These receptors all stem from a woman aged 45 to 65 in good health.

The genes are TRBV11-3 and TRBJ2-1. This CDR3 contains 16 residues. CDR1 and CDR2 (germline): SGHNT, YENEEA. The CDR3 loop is CASSLESSGFYNEQFF.

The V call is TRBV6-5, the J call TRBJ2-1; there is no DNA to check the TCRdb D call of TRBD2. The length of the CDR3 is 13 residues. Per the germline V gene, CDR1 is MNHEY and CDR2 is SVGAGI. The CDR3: CAVSGTSGYEQFF.

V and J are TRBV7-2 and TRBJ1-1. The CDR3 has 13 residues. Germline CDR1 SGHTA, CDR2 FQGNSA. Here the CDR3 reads CASSLAKGSEAFF.

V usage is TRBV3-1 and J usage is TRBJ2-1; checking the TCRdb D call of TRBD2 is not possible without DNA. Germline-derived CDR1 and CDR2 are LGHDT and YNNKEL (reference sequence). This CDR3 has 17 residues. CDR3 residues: CASSQDILAGPVNEQFF.

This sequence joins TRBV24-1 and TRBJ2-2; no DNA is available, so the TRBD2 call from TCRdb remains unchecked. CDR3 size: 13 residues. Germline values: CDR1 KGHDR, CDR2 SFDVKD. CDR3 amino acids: CATQLGAAGELFF.

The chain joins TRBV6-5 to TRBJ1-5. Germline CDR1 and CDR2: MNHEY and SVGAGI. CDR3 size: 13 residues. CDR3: CASSPDRNQPQHF.

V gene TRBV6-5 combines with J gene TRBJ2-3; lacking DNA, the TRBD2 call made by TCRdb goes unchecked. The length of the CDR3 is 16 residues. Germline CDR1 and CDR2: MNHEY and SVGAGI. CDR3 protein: CASWGGGPSSTDTQYF.

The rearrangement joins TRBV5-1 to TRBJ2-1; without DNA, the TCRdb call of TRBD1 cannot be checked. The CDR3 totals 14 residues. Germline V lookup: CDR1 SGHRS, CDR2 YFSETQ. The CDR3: CASRKDPLRNEQFF.

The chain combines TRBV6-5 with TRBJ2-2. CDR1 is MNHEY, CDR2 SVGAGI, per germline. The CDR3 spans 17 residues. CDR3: CASSYSTISLGTGELFF.

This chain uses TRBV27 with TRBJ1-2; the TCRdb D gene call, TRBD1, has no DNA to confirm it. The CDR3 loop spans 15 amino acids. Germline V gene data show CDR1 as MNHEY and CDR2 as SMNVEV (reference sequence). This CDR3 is CASSTSPGQGKGYTF.

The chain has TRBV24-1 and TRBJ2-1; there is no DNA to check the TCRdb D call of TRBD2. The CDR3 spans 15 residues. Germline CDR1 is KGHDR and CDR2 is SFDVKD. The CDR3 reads CATSPAGGQMGEQFF.

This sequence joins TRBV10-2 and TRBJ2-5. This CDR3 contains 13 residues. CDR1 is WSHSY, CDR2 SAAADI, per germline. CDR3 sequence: CASSEVILETQYF.

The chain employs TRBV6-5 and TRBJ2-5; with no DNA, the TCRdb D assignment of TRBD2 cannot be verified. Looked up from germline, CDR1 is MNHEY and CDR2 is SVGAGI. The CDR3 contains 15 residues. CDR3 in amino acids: CASSLGGLAPETQYF.

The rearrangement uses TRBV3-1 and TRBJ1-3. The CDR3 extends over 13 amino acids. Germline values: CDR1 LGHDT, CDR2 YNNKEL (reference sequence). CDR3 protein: CASSQGEANTIYF.

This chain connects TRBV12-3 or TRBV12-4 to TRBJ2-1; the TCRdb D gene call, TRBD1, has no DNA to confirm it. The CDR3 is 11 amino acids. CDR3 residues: CASSWTSEQFF.

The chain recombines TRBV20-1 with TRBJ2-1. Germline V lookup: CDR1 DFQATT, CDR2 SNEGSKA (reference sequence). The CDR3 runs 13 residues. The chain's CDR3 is CSARDGDSNEQFF.

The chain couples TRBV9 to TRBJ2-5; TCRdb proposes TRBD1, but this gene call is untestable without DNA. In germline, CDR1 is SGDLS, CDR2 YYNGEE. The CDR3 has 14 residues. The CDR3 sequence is CASRTGTGDETQYF.

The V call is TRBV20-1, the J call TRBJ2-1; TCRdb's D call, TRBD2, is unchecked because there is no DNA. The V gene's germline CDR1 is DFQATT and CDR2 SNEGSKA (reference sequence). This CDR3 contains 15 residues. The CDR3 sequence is CSAPVASGSTNEQFF.

Here the CDR3 reads CASILAGGGHEQFF. The rearrangement joins TRBV10-2 to TRBJ2-1; TCRdb indicates TRBD2, and absent DNA this call remains unverified. The CDR3 length is 14 residues. Germline assignment: CDR1 WSHSY and CDR2 SAAADI.